The rows below give T cell receptor beta chains drawn from one sample of a study of beta chain features in type 1 diabetes. Generated by immunoSEQ multiplex PCR, the TCRdb table keeps only in-frame clones and is missing some. The table includes a few hundred thousand clones, approximately 28% detected once. Material: naive CD4+ T cells from blood. The receptors originated from a man younger than 30 in good health. Both conserved end residues are part of each CDR3. The D gene is left open where the match is weak. Only some rows state a clone size, as once, few, many or a class for expanded clones.

>TRBJ1-5|.|TRBV4-1|.|14
TGCGCCAGCAGCCAAGGGAGGAGCAATCAGCCCCAGCATTTT
CASSQGRSNQPQHF
>TRBJ2-3|.|TRBV18|few|14
TGTGCCAGCTCACCACTAGCGACCCAAGATACGCAGTATTTT
CASSPLATQDTQYF
>TRBJ2-7|TRBD1|TRBV29-1|.|13
TGCAGCGTCTGGACAGGGGGAACCTACGAGCAGTACTTC
CSVWTGGTYEQYF
>TRBJ2-5|.|TRBV13|.|13
TGTGCCAGCAGCCCCCGGGACTTTGAGACCCAGTACTTC
CASSPRDFETQYF
>TRBJ2-1|.|TRBV7-9|.|12
TGTGCCAGCAGCTTAGTCGAGGATGAGCAGTTCTTC
CASSLVEDEQFF
>TRBJ2-2|TRBD2|TRBV30|.|14
TGTGCCTGGAGGACTAGCGGAGGTACCGGGGAGCTGTTTTTT
CAWRTSGGTGELFF
>TRBJ2-3|.|TRBV7-2|.|15
TGTGCCAGCAGCCCCGGGGGGCAGGGCTCAGATACGCAGTATTTT
CASSPGGQGSDTQYF
>TRBJ2-7|.|TRBV7-2|.|12
TGTGCCAGCAGCAAGACAGGCTACGAGCAGTACTTC
CASSKTGYEQYF
>TRBJ2-2|.|TRBV9|.|15
TGTGCCAGCAGCGTAGCCGCAGGGGACACCGGGGAGCTGTTTTTT
CASSVAAGDTGELFF
>TRBJ2-2|TRBD2|TRBV9|.|16
TGTGCCAGCAGCGAGGGGCTACTAGCGCCGGCCGGGGAGCTGTTTTTT
CASSEGLLAPAGELFF
>TRBJ2-7|TRBD2|TRBV6-6|few|13
TGTGCCAGCAGTCAACTAGCGGACTACGAGCAGTACTTC
CASSQLADYEQYF
>TRBJ1-1|.|TRBV2|few|10
TGTGCCAGCAGTGTCCGGGAAGCTTTCTTT
CASSVREAFF
>TRBJ1-4|.|TRBV11-1|.|14
TGTGCCAGCAGCTTAGAGGGACGAGACGAAAAACTGTTTTTT
CASSLEGRDEKLFF
>TRBJ2-1|.|TRBV29-1|.|11
TGCAGCGTTGGGACTGGGGATGAGCAGTTCTTC
CSVGTGDEQFF
>TRBJ2-3|TRBD2|TRBV14|.|13
TGTGCCAGCAGCCCCCCACTAGCGGATACGCAGTATTTT
CASSPPLADTQYF